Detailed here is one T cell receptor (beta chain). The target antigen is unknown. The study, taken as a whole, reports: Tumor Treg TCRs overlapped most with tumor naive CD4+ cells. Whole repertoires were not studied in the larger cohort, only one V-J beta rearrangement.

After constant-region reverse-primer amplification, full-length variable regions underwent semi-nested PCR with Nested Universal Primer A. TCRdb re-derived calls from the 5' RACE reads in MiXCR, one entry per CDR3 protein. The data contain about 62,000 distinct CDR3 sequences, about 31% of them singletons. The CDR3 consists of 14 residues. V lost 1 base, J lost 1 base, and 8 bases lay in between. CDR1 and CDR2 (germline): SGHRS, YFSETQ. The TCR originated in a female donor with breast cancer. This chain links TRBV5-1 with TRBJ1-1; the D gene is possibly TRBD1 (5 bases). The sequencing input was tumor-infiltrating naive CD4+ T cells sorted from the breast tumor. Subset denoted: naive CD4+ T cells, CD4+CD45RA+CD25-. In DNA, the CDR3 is TGCGCCAGCAGCTTGACAGGCTCGAACACTGAAGCTTTCTTT. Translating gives CASSLTGSNTEAFF.